The 3 T cell receptor beta chains below were found in one sample sequenced in a study of response to subunit inactivated influenza vaccine. One entry per CDR3 protein, called by TCRdb with MiXCR from the RT-PCR reads. Among about 520,000 distinct CDR3 sequences, about 7.2% were seen once, and the ten largest hold approximately 14%. Sample: PBMCs from blood, taken roughly 24 months after vaccination. The receptors here all came from a man aged 50 to 69 who received an inactivated influenza vaccine.

Only a few counts were recorded for this clonotype. As DNA, the CDR3 is TGTGCCACCAGTGATTGGCCCTCCGGGACAAACACAGATACGCAGTATTTT. It is translated as CATSDWPSGTNTDTQYF. The chain recombines TRBV24-1 with TRBJ2-3; a possible D gene is TRBD1 (6 bases). This CDR3 region has 17 residues. CDR1 is KGHDR and CDR2 is SFDVKD in the germline V gene. V shed 2 bases and J shed 2 bases, with 16 bases lying between them.

This clonotype has a handful of counts. The chain is built from TRBV20-1 and TRBJ1-1, with 7 bases identical to TRBD1. Germline assignment: CDR1 DFQATT and CDR2 SNEGSKA (reference sequence). This CDR3 is 13 amino acids long. V shed 5 bases and J 0 bases; nucleotides not matched to a gene: 3. The DNA of the CDR3 is TGCAGTGCTCAGGGACAGATGAACACTGAAGCTTTCTTT. It yields the protein CSAQGQMNTEAFF.

This clonotype was found a few times. This chain joins TRBV13 and TRBJ2-7, with D hard to call. Germline V gene data show CDR1 as PRHDT and CDR2 as FYEKMQ (reference sequence). Trimming removed 5 bases at V and 0 bases at J, with 17 bases between. The CDR3 spans 16 residues. CDR3 bases: TGTGCCAGCAGCCAAGGTGGCCCCTTGAGCTCCTACGAGCAGTACTTC. Amino acids: CASSQGGPLSSYEQYF. Combining the CDR3 with reference TRBV13 and TRBJ2-7 gives the whole variable domain AAGVIQSPRHLIKEKRETATLKCYPIPRHDTVYWYQQGPGQDPQFLISFYEKMQSDKGSIPDRFSAQQFSDYHSELNMSSLELGDSALYFCASSQGGPLSSYEQYFGPGTRLTVT.